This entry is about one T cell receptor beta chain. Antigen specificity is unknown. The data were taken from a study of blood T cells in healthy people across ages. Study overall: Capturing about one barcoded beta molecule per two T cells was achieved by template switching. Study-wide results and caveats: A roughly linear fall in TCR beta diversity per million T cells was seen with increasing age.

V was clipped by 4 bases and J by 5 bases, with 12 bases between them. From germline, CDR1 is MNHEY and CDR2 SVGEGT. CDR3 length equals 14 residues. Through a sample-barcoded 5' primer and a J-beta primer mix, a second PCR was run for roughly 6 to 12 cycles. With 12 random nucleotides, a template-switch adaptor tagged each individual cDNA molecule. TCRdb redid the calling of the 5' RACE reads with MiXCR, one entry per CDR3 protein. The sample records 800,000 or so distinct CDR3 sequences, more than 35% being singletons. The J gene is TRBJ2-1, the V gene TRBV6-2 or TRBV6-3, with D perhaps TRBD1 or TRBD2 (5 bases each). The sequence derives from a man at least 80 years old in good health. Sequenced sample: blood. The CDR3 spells CASSSGTPNNEQFF. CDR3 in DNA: TGTGCCAGCAGTTCCGGGACGCCTAACAATGAGCAGTTCTTC.